This T cell receptor (beta chain) was recorded in a study of blood T cell repertoires in COVID-19. For the study at large: Samples taken during acute and convalescent COVID-19 were collected in the United States, Italy and Spain. Sources were T cells, B-cell-depleted T cells, or PBMCs; the material itself was cDNA or gDNA.

Germline V lookup: CDR1 MNHNS, CDR2 SASEGT. The CDR3 spans 11 residues. Between the trimmed V and J ends, which lost 5 bases and 9 bases, there was a span of 10 bases. Per the original data handling: Estimates of nucleated cell counts were drawn from the amplification of reference gene primers. Sequencing used immunoSEQ multiplex PCR; TCRdb keeps in-frame clones, though not all of them. For V, J and clone size, that table is used; D and trimming come from the DNA. The sample records 150,000 or so clones, approximately 85% being singletons. The source material was peripheral blood. This receptor was identified in a woman between 50 and 59 years old with COVID-19, enrolled during active disease. The chain joins TRBV6-1 to TRBJ1-1, with a tentative D call TRBD1 (6 bases). This CDR3 reads CASSSQGKAFF. CDR3 bases: TGTGCCAGCAGTTCCCAGGGGAAAGCTTTCTTT.